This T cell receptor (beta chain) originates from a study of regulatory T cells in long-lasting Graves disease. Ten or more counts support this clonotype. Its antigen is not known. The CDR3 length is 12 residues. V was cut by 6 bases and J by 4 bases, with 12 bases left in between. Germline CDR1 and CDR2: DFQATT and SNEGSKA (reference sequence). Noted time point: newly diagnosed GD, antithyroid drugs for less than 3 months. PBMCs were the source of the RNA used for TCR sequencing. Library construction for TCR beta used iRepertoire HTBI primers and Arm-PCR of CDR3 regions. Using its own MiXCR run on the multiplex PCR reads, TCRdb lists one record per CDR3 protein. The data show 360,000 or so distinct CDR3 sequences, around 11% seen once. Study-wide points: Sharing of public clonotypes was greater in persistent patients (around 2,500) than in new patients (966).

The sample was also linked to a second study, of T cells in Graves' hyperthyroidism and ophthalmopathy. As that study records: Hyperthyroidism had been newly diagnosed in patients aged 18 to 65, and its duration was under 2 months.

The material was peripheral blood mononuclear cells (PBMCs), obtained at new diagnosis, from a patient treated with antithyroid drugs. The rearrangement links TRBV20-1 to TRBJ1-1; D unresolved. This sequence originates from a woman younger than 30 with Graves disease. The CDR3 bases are TGCAGTGCCCCAACCGCAGGCACTGAAGCTTTCTTT. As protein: CSAPTAGTEAFF.